Below, 15 T cell receptor beta chains from the same sample are listed, as sequenced in a study of T cell responses to AZD1222 COVID-19 vaccine. The repertoire was sequenced with immunoSEQ multiplex PCR; TCRdb's copy has only in-frame clones and lacks some. Of tens of thousands of clones listed, around 80% were seen once; the top ten hold over 13%. Source: peripheral blood, taken 28 days after the second AZD1222 dose. Receptor source: an adult who received the AZD1222 COVID-19 vaccine.

This chain links TRBV5-6 with TRBJ1-6; 8 bases line up with TRBD1. Germline V CDR1 and CDR2: SGHDT, YYEEEE. The CDR3 is 14 amino acids. V lost 5 bases, J lost 8 bases, and 6 bases stayed unmatched. The CDR3 reads CASRAGQAYSPLHF. The CDR3 DNA reads TGTGCCAGCAGGGCGGGACAGGCCTATTCACCCCTCCACTTT.

The chain recombines TRBV5-6 with TRBJ2-7, with 10 bases identical to TRBD1. Per germline, CDR1 SGHDT and CDR2 YYEEEE. V trimming: 4 bases; J trimming: 2 bases; junction bases outside the gene matches: 0. This CDR3 has 13 residues. The CDR3, as DNA: TGTGCCAGCAGCGGGACAGGGGCCTACGAGCAGTACTTC. This sequence encodes CASSGTGAYEQYF.

This chain uses TRBV10-1 with TRBJ2-7; D is undetermined. Trimming removed 2 bases at V and 4 bases at J, with 3 bases between. The CDR3 is made up of 11 amino acids. The V gene's germline CDR1 is WNHNN and CDR2 SYGVQD (reference sequence). This CDR3 reads CASSEQYEQYF. DNA of the CDR3: TGCGCCAGCAGTGAGCAGTACGAGCAGTACTTC.

The rearrangement uses TRBV7-2 and TRBJ1-4, with 9 bases matching TRBD1. V was clipped by 2 bases and J by 3 bases; unmatched bases: 10. The CDR3 is made up of 18 amino acids. The germline gives CDR1 SGHTA, CDR2 FQGNSA. The CDR3 loop is CASSLSFTGGISNEKLFF. The DNA for the CDR3 is TGTGCCAGCAGCTTATCCTTTACAGGGGGCATATCTAATGAAAAACTGTTTTTT.

The chain has TRBV6-2 or TRBV6-3 and TRBJ2-3; D could derive from TRBD1 or TRBD2 (6 bases each). Germline V gene lookup returns CDR1 MNHEY and CDR2 SVGEGT. The CDR3 has 16 amino acids. V dropped 2 bases and J dropped 7 bases, with 19 bases sitting between them. The chain's CDR3 is CASSYVGGGESNTQYF. CDR3 sequence (DNA): TGTGCCAGCAGTTACGTGGGGGGCGGAGAGAGCAATACGCAGTATTTT.

J is TRBJ1-2 and V is TRBV14, with TRBD1 as a possible D gene (5 bases). Looked up from germline, CDR1 is SGHDN and CDR2 is FVKESK. The CDR3 loop spans 15 amino acids. The V end lost 2 bases, the J end lost 1 base, and 11 bases lay between the germline ends. In DNA, the CDR3 is TGTGCCAGCAGCCAAATGATACAGGATAACTATGGCTACACCTTC. This gives the protein CASSQMIQDNYGYTF.

The rearrangement joins TRBV27 to TRBJ1-2, with 8 nucleotides matching TRBD1. Per the germline V gene, CDR1 is MNHEY and CDR2 is SMNVEV (reference sequence). This CDR3 has 13 residues. V was pared by 3 bases and J by 6 bases, with 3 bases of the junction left unmatched. The CDR3 bases are TGTGCCAGCAGTTTCGACAGGGGAAATGGCTACACCTTC. Protein: CASSFDRGNGYTF.

This rearrangement joins TRBV11-2 to TRBJ2-3; D uncertain. The ends were cut back, 1 base at V and 3 bases at J, with 11 bases in the middle. The CDR3 extends over 15 amino acids. Germline V gene lookup returns CDR1 SGHAT and CDR2 FQNNGV. CDR3 nucleotide sequence: TGTGCCAGCAGCTTAGGGGCCGCCACAACAGATACGCAGTATTTT. This codes for CASSLGAATTDTQYF.

J is TRBJ1-5 and V is TRBV5-1; 8 bases line up with TRBD1. The CDR3 sequence is 15 residues long. CDR1 is SGHRS, CDR2 YFSETQ, per germline. Germline trimming cut 0 bases from V and 7 bases from J; bases unmatched to any gene: 6. In DNA form, the CDR3 reads TGCGCCAGCAGCTTGGGGACAGGGTTAGGGCAGCCCCAGCATTTT. Protein sequence: CASSLGTGLGQPQHF.

This chain uses TRBV18 with TRBJ1-3; possibly TRBD1 for D (6 bases). This CDR3 region has 19 residues. Germline assignment: CDR1 KGHSH and CDR2 LQKENI. The V end lost 2 bases, the J end lost 0 bases, and 20 bases lay between the germline ends. The CDR3 bases are TGTGCCAGCTCACCAATACAGTTAGCAGGGGCCTCCTCTGGAAACACCATATATTTT. It encodes CASSPIQLAGASSGNTIYF.

The gene calls are TRBV23-1 and TRBJ1-5, with D maybe TRBD1 (5 bases). TRBV23-1 is designated an ORF whose function remains uncertain. This CDR3 is 16 amino acids long. The V end was cut by 4 bases, the J end by 1 base, with 14 bases between. Written as DNA, the CDR3 is TGCGCCAGCAGTCTAAAGCGGGGGATGAGCAATCAGCCCCAGCATTTT. Residues: CASSLKRGMSNQPQHF.

The rearrangement links TRBV30 to TRBJ2-3, with D possibly TRBD2 on 5 matching bases. Trimming stripped 2 bases from V and 0 bases from J, with 18 bases between. The CDR3 has 17 amino acids. The germline gives CDR1 GTSNPN, CDR2 SVGIG (reference sequence). The CDR3 bases are TGTGCCTGGAGTCTGGCCCAGCGGCGTGCTAGCACAGATACGCAGTATTTT. Amino acids: CAWSLAQRRASTDTQYF.

The count of this clone is one. V gene TRBV27 combines with J gene TRBJ2-1; D may be TRBD1 (6 bases). The CDR3 length is 14 residues. From germline, CDR1 is MNHEY and CDR2 SMNVEV (reference sequence). With 3 bases removed from V and 4 bases from J, the gap between germline ends came to 10 bases. CDR3 nucleotide sequence: TGTGCCAGCAGTTTTTACGGACAGTACAATGAGCAGTTCTTC. It codes for CASSFYGQYNEQFF.

V and J are TRBV5-6 and TRBJ1-2, with D possibly TRBD1 on 5 matching bases. The ends were cut back, 1 base at V and 4 bases at J, with 11 bases in the middle. This CDR3 region has 14 residues. CDR1 is SGHDT, CDR2 YYEEEE, per germline. This CDR3 is CASSLIQGAYGYTF. The CDR3 nucleotides are TGTGCCAGCAGCTTGATTCAGGGAGCCTATGGCTACACCTTC. The full variable domain, rest sourced from reference TRBV5-6 and TRBJ1-2, is DAGVTQSPTHLIKTRGQQVTLRCSPKSGHDTVSWYQQALGQGPQFIFQYYEEEERQRGNFPDRFSGHQFPNYSSELNVNALLLGDSALYLCASSLIQGAYGYTFGSGTRLTVV.

The gene calls are TRBV11-2 and TRBJ2-7; D is perhaps TRBD1 or TRBD2 (5 bases each). Trimming stripped 3 bases from V and 0 bases from J, with 12 bases between. The CDR3 is 15 residues long. Germline V gene sequence: CDR1 SGHAT, CDR2 FQNNGV. The CDR3 DNA reads as TGTGCCAGCAGCTTCGGGGCCGACGCCTCCTACGAGCAGTACTTC. Translation gives CASSFGADASYEQYF.